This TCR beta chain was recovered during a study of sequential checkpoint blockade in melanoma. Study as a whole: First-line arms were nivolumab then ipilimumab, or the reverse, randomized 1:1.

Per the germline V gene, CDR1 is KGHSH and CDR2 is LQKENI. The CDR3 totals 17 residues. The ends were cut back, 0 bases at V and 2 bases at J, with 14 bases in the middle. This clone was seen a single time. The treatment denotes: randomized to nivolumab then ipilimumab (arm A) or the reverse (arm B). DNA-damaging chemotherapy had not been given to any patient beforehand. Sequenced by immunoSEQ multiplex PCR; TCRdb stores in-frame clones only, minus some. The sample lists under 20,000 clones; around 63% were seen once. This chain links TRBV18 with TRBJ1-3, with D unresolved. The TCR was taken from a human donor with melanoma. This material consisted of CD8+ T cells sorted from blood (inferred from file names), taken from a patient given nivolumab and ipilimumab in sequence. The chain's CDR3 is CASSPPVREFPGNTIYF. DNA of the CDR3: TGTGCCAGCTCACCACCAGTGCGGGAATTTCCTGGAAACACCATATATTTT.